This T cell receptor beta chain derives from a study of cytomegalovirus exposure and HLA in healthy donors. A few counts support this clone. Looked up from germline, CDR1 is SGHRS and CDR2 is YFSETQ. With V trimmed by 6 bases and J by 3 bases, 11 bases remained unmatched. The CDR3 has 16 residues. Primers for the PCR totalled 60 Vbeta and 13 Jbeta. Data came from immunoSEQ multiplex PCR; TCRdb stores just in-frame clones and leaves some out. Among more than 95,000 clones listed, roughly a tenth were seen once. The sample consisted of PBMCs. The receptor was isolated from a man between 35 and 55 years old in good health and CMV-seropositive. The V and J genes are TRBV5-1 and TRBJ2-2, with 7 nucleotides matching TRBD2. CDR3 sequence: CASTGTNSPDTGELFF. CDR3 sequence (DNA): TGCGCCAGCACCGGGACTAATTCTCCCGACACCGGGGAGCTGTTTTTT.